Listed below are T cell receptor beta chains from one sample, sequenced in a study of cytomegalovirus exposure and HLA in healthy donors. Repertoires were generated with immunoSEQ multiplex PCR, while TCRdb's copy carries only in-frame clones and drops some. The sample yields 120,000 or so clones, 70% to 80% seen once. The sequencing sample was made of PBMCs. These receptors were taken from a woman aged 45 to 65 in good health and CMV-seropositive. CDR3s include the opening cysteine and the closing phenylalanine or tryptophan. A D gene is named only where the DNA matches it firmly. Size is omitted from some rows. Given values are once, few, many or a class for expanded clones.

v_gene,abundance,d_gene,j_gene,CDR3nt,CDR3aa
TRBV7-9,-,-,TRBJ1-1,TGTGCCAGCAGTTCTGCGGGTGGAAACACTGAAGCTTTCTTT,CASSSAGGNTEAFF
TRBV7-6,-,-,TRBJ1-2,TGTGCCAGCAGTCCAACAGGGATAGGGGGCTACACCTTC,CASSPTGIGGYTF
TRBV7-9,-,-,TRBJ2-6,TGTGCCAGCAGCTTATTGCAGGCCCACTCTGGGGCCAACGTCCTGACTTTC,CASSLLQAHSGANVLTF
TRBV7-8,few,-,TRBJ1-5,TGTGCCAGCAGCTTAGCGAACAGTTTTAATCAGCCCCAGCATTTT,CASSLANSFNQPQHF
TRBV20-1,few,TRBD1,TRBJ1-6,TGCAGTGCTCGGGACAGGCGTCACCTCCACTTT,CSARDRRHLHF
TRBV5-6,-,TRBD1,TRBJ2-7,TGTGCCAGCAGCTTTACAGGGGACGAGCAGTACTTC,CASSFTGDEQYF
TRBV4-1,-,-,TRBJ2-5,TGCGTCAGCAGCTCCCCGACAGGCCGAGCGACCCAGTACTTC,CVSSSPTGRATQYF
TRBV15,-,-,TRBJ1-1,TGTGCCACCAGCAGTGAATCTGGCAGGTCGAACACTGAAGCTTTCTTT,CATSSESGRSNTEAFF
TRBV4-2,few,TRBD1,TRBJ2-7,TGTGCCAGCCGATCCGGGACAGGGAACCCCTACGAGCAGTACTTC,CASRSGTGNPYEQYF
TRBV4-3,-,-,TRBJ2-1,TGCGCCAGCAGCCAAGATCGGGATTGTGAGCAGTTCTTC,CASSQDRDCEQFF
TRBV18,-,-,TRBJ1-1,TGTGCCAGCTCCCCGGGACAGAACACTGAAGCTTTCTTT,CASSPGQNTEAFF
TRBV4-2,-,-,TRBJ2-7,TGTGCCAGCAGCCAAGAGTATCCTATAATCCACGAGCAATACTTC,CASSQEYPIIHEQYF
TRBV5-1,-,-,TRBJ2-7,TGCGCCAGCAGCTTAGCCGGGGGCTCCTACGAGCAGTACTTC,CASSLAGGSYEQYF
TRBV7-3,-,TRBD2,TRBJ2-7,TGTGCCAGCAGCTTACCAACAGCGGGGGGGTCCTACGAGCAGTACTTC,CASSLPTAGGSYEQYF
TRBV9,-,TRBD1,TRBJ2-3,TGTGCCAGCAGCGTAGTAGGGACAGCCAGAGATACGCAGTATTTT,CASSVVGTARDTQYF
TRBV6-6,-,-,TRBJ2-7,TGTGCCAGCAGTCCCGGAGGCTACGAGCAGTACTTC,CASSPGGYEQYF
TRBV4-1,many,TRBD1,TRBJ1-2,TGCGCCAGCAGCCGAGCTGGGACAGGAGCTAACTATGGCTACACCTTC,CASSRAGTGANYGYTF
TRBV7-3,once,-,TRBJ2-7,TGTGCCAGCAGCGCCGGACTTGCTTACGAGCAGTACTTC,CASSAGLAYEQYF
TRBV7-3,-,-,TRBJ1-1,TGTGCCAGCAGCTCCGACAGTAAGTTGGGAGCTTTCTTT,CASSSDSKLGAFF
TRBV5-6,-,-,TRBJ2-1,TGTGCCAGCAGCCCGAGGGACTTCTCATACAATGAGCAGTTCTTC,CASSPRDFSYNEQFF
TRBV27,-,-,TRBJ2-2,TGTGCCAGCCGAGGGTCTTCGAACACCGGGGAGCTGTTTTTT,CASRGSSNTGELFF
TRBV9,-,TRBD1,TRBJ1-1,TGTGCCAGCAGCCCAAGACAGGGGCACACTGAAGCTTTCTTT,CASSPRQGHTEAFF
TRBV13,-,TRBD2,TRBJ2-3,TGTGCCAGCAGCACTACGACTAGCTATTACGCAGATACGCAGTATTTT,CASSTTTSYYADTQYF
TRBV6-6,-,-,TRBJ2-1,TGTGCCAGCAGGCCTCGCCCTATGAATGAGCAGTTCTTC,CASRPRPMNEQFF
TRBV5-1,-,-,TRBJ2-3,TGCGCCAGCAGCGACCGGGGGAAAACGGCAGATACGCAGTATTTT,CASSDRGKTADTQYF
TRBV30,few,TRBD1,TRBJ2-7,TGTGCCTGGAGTGCCACGGGACAGGGGGGTAACGAGCAGTACTTC,CAWSATGQGGNEQYF
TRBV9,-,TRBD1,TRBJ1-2,TGTGCCAGCAGCGACGGACAGGGAAACTATGGCTACACCTTC,CASSDGQGNYGYTF
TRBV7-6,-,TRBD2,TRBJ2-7,TGTGCCAGCAGCCCAGCTATCCGCGGGAGCTACGAGCAGTACTTC,CASSPAIRGSYEQYF
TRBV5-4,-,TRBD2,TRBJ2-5,TGTGCCAGCAGTTCCAGGGGTAGCGGGAAAGAGACCCAGTACTTC,CASSSRGSGKETQYF
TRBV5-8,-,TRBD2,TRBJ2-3,TGTGCCAGCAGCGCCGGACTAGCGCTAACAGATACGCAGTATTTT,CASSAGLALTDTQYF
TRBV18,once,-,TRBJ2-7,TGTGCCAGCTCCCTAGGCGGTTTGGACTACGAGCAGTACTTC,CASSLGGLDYEQYF
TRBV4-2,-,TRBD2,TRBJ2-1,TGTGCCAGCAGCCGGGTACTAGCGGATTTCTACAATGAGCAGTTCTTC,CASSRVLADFYNEQFF
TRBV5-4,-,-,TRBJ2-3,TGTGCCAGCAGCTTCCGACAGGACGCCACAGATACGCAGTATTTT,CASSFRQDATDTQYF